This TCR beta chain comes out of a study of blood T cell repertoires in COVID-19 (dated by TCRdb to 2018 to 2020). At the level of the whole study: Samples from collaborators originated in the United States, Italy and Spain and spanned both the acute and convalescent phases of COVID-19. The repertoires were released in a freely available public database meant as a resource for research on the immune response to SARS-CoV-2. The dataset comprised deeply sampled blood TCRbeta repertoires from subjects exposed to, actively infected with, or recovered from COVID-19. HLA class I and class II types, where available, came from metadata supplied by the sample provider rather than from assay-based typing. Samples came from the ongoing ImmuneRACE study (first 160 participants) plus 1,254 subjects from 6 global collaborators. Nearly every sample came with metadata listing a de-identified subject ID, COVID-19 status, age in years and sex. The prospective study material was composed of cDNA or gDNA derived from T cells, B-cell-depleted T cells, or PBMCs.

Results the study describes overall, beyond this receptor: The quantity of clinical and demographic metadata differed by source and by participant and was supplied without curation.

Each collaborating institution followed its own protocols to collect whole blood in K2EDTA tubes. For TCRbeta analysis, collaborators shipped samples in one of three forms: frozen whole blood, isolated PBMCs, or DNA extracted from either of those sample types. TCRbeta CDR3 regions were amplified from genomic DNA using the immunoSEQ Assay, a bias-controlled multiplex PCR. The authors processed their data as follows. The number of nucleated cells in each sample was estimated from the amplification of reference gene primers within the assay. To quantify the absolute abundance of each unique TCRbeta CDR3 rearrangement, sequence reads were collapsed and filtered. Productive Simpson clonality was computed per sample as the square root of Simpson's diversity index over productive rearrangements. The immuneACCESS repertoire file appears here via TCRdb, limited to in-frame rearrangements. These files lack a portion of the clones; in checked studies, under half of the deficit traces to unresolved V genes, and the cause of the others is not known. V and J calls and clone size follow that table, whereas D and trimming were derived from the DNA. This sample comprises around 87,000 clones, approximately 77% of them detected only once. The ten biggest clones cover approximately 9.3% of the sample.

For this clone: This clone's antigen is unknown. Base qualities are not provided; no much larger clone lies one nucleotide away.

This receptor was identified in a woman of 80 years or more with acute or convalescent COVID-19. Sequenced material: peripheral blood.

DNA sequence: TGTGCCAGCAGCCGGGGGGACAGGGGAGGATCACCCCTCCACTTT. It translates as CASSRGDRGGSPLHF. The chain employs TRBV6-5 and TRBJ1-6, with TRBD1 identical over 10 junction bases. The germline V end is reduced by 6 bases and the J end by 10 bases; junction bases left unmatched: 9. CDR1 MNHEY and CDR2 SVGAGI are derived from the germline V gene. The CDR3 has 15 amino acids, counting the end cysteine and phenylalanine. The retained sequence is limited to the CDR3, 45 bases, with the frame set at the first base.